The 10 T cell receptor beta chains given below trace back to one sample, sequenced in a study of shared clonotypes between healthy human individuals. Clones were read by immunoSEQ multiplex PCR, and TCRdb kept only the in-frame ones, dropping some. The table records roughly 1,100,000 clones, under 80% of them present only once. Input material: memory CD4+ T cells sorted from blood. As to subset: CD45RA-negative fraction. The receptors were gathered from a man in his late teens or twenties in good health.

In its sample, this clone was seen a few times. The rearrangement uses TRBV18 and TRBJ1-3; the D gene is possibly TRBD1 (6 bases). The germline V gene has CDR1 KGHSH and CDR2 LQKENI. The V and J ends lost 3 bases and 2 bases respectively, with 8 bases between them. The CDR3 covers 14 residues. CDR3 bases: TGTGCCAGCTCACCGGACAGCACTGGAAACACCATATATTTT. It translates to CASSPDSTGNTIYF.

This clone was observed once. V usage is TRBV9 and J usage is TRBJ2-2; 10 nucleotides agree with TRBD2. Germline CDR1 reads SGDLS; CDR2 reads YYNGEE. With V trimmed by 0 bases and J by 6 bases, 5 bases remained unmatched. This CDR3 spans 16 amino acids. CDR3 protein: CASSVGSGRGPGELFF. DNA for the CDR3: TGTGCCAGCAGCGTAGGGAGCGGGAGGGGCCCCGGGGAGCTGTTTTTT.

The chain combines TRBV15 with TRBJ2-7; either TRBD1 or TRBD2 may fit D (5 bases each). This CDR3 is 17 amino acids long. V gave up 0 bases and J gave up 2 bases, with 17 bases separating them. Germline lookup yields CDR1 LNHNV and CDR2 YYDKDF (reference sequence). The DNA of the CDR3 is TGTGCCACCAGCAGAGATTCTGGGGCGGGCCCGACCTACGAGCAGTACTTC. It translates to CATSRDSGAGPTYEQYF.

The chain joins TRBV4-3 to TRBJ1-2; D is unresolved. Trimming left V 1 base short and J 7 bases short, with 10 bases between. The CDR3 spans 13 residues. Germline V gives CDR1 LGHNA, CDR2 YSLEER. This CDR3 is CASSQVVAGGYTF. As DNA, the CDR3 is TGCGCCAGCAGCCAAGTAGTGGCCGGTGGCTACACCTTC.

This chain connects TRBV30 to TRBJ1-2; D is possibly TRBD1 (6 bases). This CDR3 spans 13 amino acids. The germline CDR1 and CDR2 sequences are GTSNPN and SVGIG (reference sequence). The CDR3 DNA reads TGTGCGACCAAAACAGGGTCCAACTATGGCTACACCTTC. It is translated as CATKTGSNYGYTF.

This clone turned up a few times. J is TRBJ2-3 and V is TRBV2; possible D gene TRBD2, 5 bases. This CDR3 is 15 amino acids long. Germline values: CDR1 SNHLY, CDR2 FYNNEI. V gave up 0 bases and J gave up 6 bases, with 13 bases separating them. The CDR3 sequence is CASSEAAGHGDTQYF. DNA of the CDR3: TGTGCCAGCAGTGAAGCCGCGGGCCACGGGGATACGCAGTATTTT. The complete variable domain, with remaining parts taken from reference TRBV2 and TRBJ2-3, reads EPEVTQTPSHQVTQMGQEVILRCVPISNHLYFYWYRQILGQKVEFLVSFYNNEISEKSEIFDDQFSVERPDGSNFTLKIRSTKLEDSAMYFCASSEAAGHGDTQYFGPGTRLTVL.

The genes are TRBV27 and TRBJ2-7, with D perhaps matching TRBD1 (7 bases). Germline V gene data show CDR1 as MNHEY and CDR2 as SMNVEV (reference sequence). The CDR3 contains 14 residues. Between the trimmed V and J ends, which lost 6 bases and 3 bases, there was a span of 15 bases. CDR3: CASRSGTAGYEQYF. The DNA of the CDR3 is TGTGCCAGCAGGTCTGGGACAGCGGGCTACGAGCAGTACTTC.

This rearrangement joins TRBV2 to TRBJ2-1, with 11 bases fitting TRBD2. The germline V gene has CDR1 SNHLY and CDR2 FYNNEI. V lost 7 bases to trimming and J lost 14 bases; unmatched junction nucleotides: 13. The CDR3 length is 14 residues. CDR3 in DNA: TGTGCCAGCACCCTAACGGTAGCGGGAGGGCCTAAGTTCTTC. Residues: CASTLTVAGGPKFF.

There are many counts of this clone. The V gene is TRBV5-6, the J gene TRBJ2-7; 7 bases fit TRBD1. The CDR3 is 13 amino acids. The V gene end was trimmed by 4 bases and the J gene end by 6 bases; junction bases not matched to a gene: 7. Per the germline V gene, CDR1 is SGHDT and CDR2 is YYEEEE. The CDR3: CASSLQQGREQYF. CDR3 nucleotide sequence: TGTGCCAGCAGCCTTCAACAGGGGCGCGAGCAGTACTTC.

The chain is built from TRBV28 and TRBJ2-1; D perhaps matches TRBD1 (6 bases). The CDR3 spans 18 residues. Trimming removed 3 bases at V and 3 bases at J, with 21 bases between. The germline gives CDR1 MDHEN, CDR2 SYDVKM. CDR3 amino acids: CASSFKKLTGTIYNEQFF. The CDR3 DNA is TGTGCCAGCAGTTTTAAAAAGTTGACCGGGACAATCTACAATGAGCAGTTCTTC. Full variable domain (outside the CDR3, taken from reference TRBV28 and TRBJ2-1): DVKVTQSSRYLVKRTGEKVFLECVQDMDHENMFWYRQDPGLGLRLIYFSYDVKMKEKGDIPEGYSVSREKKERFSLILESASTNQTSMYLCASSFKKLTGTIYNEQFFGPGTRLTVL.